The 9 T cell receptor beta chains below were found in one sample sequenced in a study of lymphopenia after photon versus proton radiotherapy. The data were produced by immunoSEQ multiplex PCR, yet TCRdb's version contains in-frame clones alone and is incomplete. In the table there are approximately 4,000 clones, 71% of which are singletons. Sequencing was performed on peripheral blood, taken from a patient treated with proton-based radiotherapy. The receptor set was obtained from an older man with esophageal cancer.

This clone appeared a single time. The chain links TRBV19 to TRBJ1-2; D may be TRBD1 (5 bases). The germline gives CDR1 LNHDA, CDR2 SQIVND (reference sequence). The CDR3 extends over 15 amino acids. Deletions cut 6 bases from V and 1 base from J, with 15 bases between. The CDR3 nucleotides are TGTGCCAGTAGCCCGGGACGCGCGCTTAACTATGGCTACACCTTC. Its translation is CASSPGRALNYGYTF.

The chain carries TRBV5-6 and TRBJ1-4, with D hard to call. CDR3 length: 14 residues. V was clipped by 5 bases and J by 3 bases, with 11 bases between them. The V gene's germline CDR1 is SGHDT and CDR2 YYEEEE. The CDR3 region is CASRGFAANEKLFF. The CDR3 DNA reads TGTGCCAGCAGGGGCTTTGCAGCTAATGAAAAACTGTTTTTT.

The CDR3 spells CASSEPRGRSYEQYF. The CDR3 nucleotides are TGCGCCAGCAGTGAGCCTCGGGGGCGCTCCTACGAGCAGTACTTC. The V gene is TRBV10-2, the J gene TRBJ2-7; D could derive from TRBD1 or TRBD2 (6 bases each). The CDR3 is 15 residues long. V shed 2 bases and J shed 0 bases, with 11 bases lying between them. Germline assignment: CDR1 WSHSY and CDR2 SAAADI.

Note on this clone: With a far larger clone one base away, a read error is the likely cause. The chain links TRBV21-1 to TRBJ2-3; the table gives TRBD2 as D, unverified against the DNA. TRBV21-1 is noted as a pseudogene. This CDR3 has 17 residues. The CDR3 protein is CASSALGGAGLADTQYF. The CDR3 DNA sequence: TGTGCCAGCAGCGCTCTCGGGGGGGCGGGCTTAGCAGATACGCAGTATTTT.

This chain connects TRBV4-3 to TRBJ2-7; D perhaps matches TRBD1 (6 bases). Per germline, CDR1 LGHNA and CDR2 YSLEER. V lost 3 bases, J lost 3 bases, and 18 bases lay in between. The CDR3 has 16 amino acids. CDR3 nucleotide sequence: TGCGCCAGCAGCCAGGACCATTTGGGGGCGGTCTACGAGCAGTACTTC. Translation: CASSQDHLGAVYEQYF.

The rearrangement uses TRBV4-1 and TRBJ2-7; 8 bases are shared with TRBD1. CDR3 length: 15 amino acids. Germline V gene sequence: CDR1 MGHRA, CDR2 YSYEKL. V was clipped by 5 bases and J by 0 bases; unmatched bases: 6. DNA of the CDR3: TGCGCCAGCAGCTGGGGACAGGCGGTCTCCTACGAGCAGTACTTC. Translating it yields CASSWGQAVSYEQYF.

Within the sample, this clone is medium-sized (0.01 to 0.1%). The genes are TRBV7-2 and TRBJ1-1, with D possibly being TRBD1 (5 bases). This CDR3 is 15 amino acids long. Germline loops: CDR1 SGHTA, CDR2 FQGNSA. Trimming pared 1 base from V and 1 base from J, leaving 10 bases between. Written as DNA, the CDR3 is TGTGCCAGCAGCTTAGATTTAACAGGGAACACTGAAGCTTTCTTT. As protein: CASSLDLTGNTEAFF.

This clone was detected only once. This chain connects TRBV7-3 to TRBJ1-4; 8 bases are shared with TRBD1. This CDR3 spans 15 amino acids. J gave up 5 bases and V 3 bases, and 5 bases lay outside the gene matches. Germline V gives CDR1 SGHTA, CDR2 FQGTGA. This CDR3 is CASSFGGTGNEKLFF. CDR3 sequence (DNA): TGTGCCAGCAGCTTTGGTGGGACAGGAAATGAAAAACTGTTTTTT.

The chain is built from TRBV10-2 and TRBJ2-6; no clear D gene. The CDR3 runs to 17 residues. Trimming took off 1 base at V and 0 bases at J, with 10 bases between the two ends. Germline CDR1 reads WSHSY; CDR2 reads SAAADI. CDR3 region: CASSEYPSYSGANVLTF. Here the CDR3 DNA reads TGCGCCAGCAGTGAGTACCCAAGTTACTCTGGGGCCAACGTCCTGACTTTC.